These 28 T cell receptor beta chains originate from one sample sequenced in a study of identifying expanded T cells in peripheral blood. Sequencing used immunoSEQ multiplex PCR; TCRdb keeps in-frame clones, though not all of them. The repertoire holds 50,000 to 60,000 clones, with around 81% as singletons. Specimen: blood. The receptors derive from a person aged 18 to 75 in good health.

The chain has TRBV5-1 and TRBJ1-1; D remains ambiguous. CDR1 is SGHRS and CDR2 is YFSETQ in the germline V gene. Trimming pared 3 bases from V and 1 base from J, leaving 10 bases between. The CDR3 length is 14 residues. CDR3 sequence reads: CASSYVQTNTEAFF. CDR3 sequence (DNA): TGCGCCAGCAGCTACGTGCAGACGAACACTGAAGCTTTCTTT.

The chain is built from TRBV2 and TRBJ2-7; D unclear. The CDR3 is 12 amino acids. V gave up 6 bases and J gave up 5 bases, with 11 bases separating them. From germline, CDR1 is SNHLY and CDR2 FYNNEI. The CDR3 sequence is CASSRTVDEQYV. The CDR3 DNA reads as TGTGCCAGCAGCAGGACGGTTGACGAGCAGTACGTC.

V usage is TRBV4-3 and J usage is TRBJ2-3, with D unresolved. The ends were cut back, 0 bases at V and 0 bases at J, with 16 bases in the middle. The CDR3 spans 18 residues. Germline values: CDR1 LGHNA, CDR2 YSLEER. The CDR3 nucleotides read TGCGCCAGCAGCCAAGAAAGTGGCCCGCGGAAGAGCACAGATACGCAGTATTTT. Translating it yields CASSQESGPRKSTDTQYF.

The chain has TRBV15 and TRBJ2-3, with 9 bases aligning to TRBD2. The germline gives CDR1 LNHNV, CDR2 YYDKDF (reference sequence). This CDR3 is built from 15 residues. The junction had 7 bases not matched to a gene; V was cut back by 5 bases and J by 4 bases. CDR3 coding DNA: TGTGCCACCAGCCTGGATAGCGGGAGACCAGATACGCAGTATTTT. It is translated as CATSLDSGRPDTQYF.

This chain joins TRBV19 and TRBJ1-3, with D uncertain. V was trimmed by 3 bases and J by 2 bases, leaving 11 bases between them. Germline loops: CDR1 LNHDA, CDR2 SQIVND (reference sequence). The CDR3 covers 15 residues. The CDR3 sequence: CASSMAGIPGNTIYF. In DNA, the CDR3 is TGTGCCAGTAGTATGGCGGGGATTCCTGGAAACACCATATATTTT. The full variable domain, rest sourced from reference TRBV19 and TRBJ1-3, is DGGITQSPKYLFRKEGQNVTLSCEQNLNHDAMYWYRQDPGQGLRLIYYSQIVNDFQKGDIAEGYSVSREKKESFPLTVTSAQKNPTAFYLCASSMAGIPGNTIYFGEGSWLTVV.

The CDR3 is CASSVVPAGNPYNEQFF. In DNA, the CDR3 is TGTGCCAGCAGCGTAGTGCCAGCGGGGAACCCCTACAATGAGCAGTTCTTC. J is TRBJ2-1 and V is TRBV9; 7 bases align to TRBD2. The CDR3 has 17 amino acids. Germline trimming cut 0 bases from V and 2 bases from J; bases unmatched to any gene: 8. Looked up from germline, CDR1 is SGDLS and CDR2 is YYNGEE.

The chain carries TRBV18 and TRBJ1-1; 7 bases match TRBD1. CDR3 length equals 17 residues. V was clipped by 3 bases and J by 0 bases; unmatched bases: 10. CDR1 and CDR2 from the germline V gene are KGHSH and LQKENI. The CDR3 region is CASSPGAGGAMNTEAFF. The CDR3 DNA reads TGTGCCAGCTCACCTGGAGCAGGGGGGGCAATGAACACTGAAGCTTTCTTT.

This chain connects TRBV5-1 to TRBJ2-1; D tentatively reads TRBD1 or TRBD2 (5 bases each). Germline V gene lookup returns CDR1 SGHRS and CDR2 YFSETQ. This CDR3 has 14 residues. V lost 0 bases to trimming and J lost 9 bases, with 13 bases between them. The CDR3 DNA is TGCGCCAGCAGCTTGGAGGGACCCAGCAGTGAGCAGTTCTTC. Translated, it gives CASSLEGPSSEQFF.

V is TRBV7-2 and J is TRBJ2-3; D gene ambiguous. In germline, CDR1 is SGHTA, CDR2 FQGNSA. V was cut by 3 bases and J by 4 bases, with 5 bases left in between. The CDR3 runs to 12 residues. The CDR3, as DNA: TGTGCCAGCAGCTTTTACGCAGATACGCAGTATTTT. It translates to CASSFYADTQYF.

This clone was seen more than once but under ten times. This rearrangement joins TRBV14 to TRBJ2-6; 8 bases are a match to TRBD2. Germline CDR1 is SGHDN and CDR2 is FVKESK. The CDR3 is 16 residues long. V lost 5 bases and J lost 0; bases outside the gene matches: 3. CDR3 in DNA: TGTGCCAGCAGCTCGGGGGGGTACTCTGGGGCCAACGTCCTGACTTTC. It encodes CASSSGGYSGANVLTF.

The rearrangement links TRBV5-1 to TRBJ1-1; D may be TRBD1 (6 bases). Between the trimmed V and J ends, which lost 0 bases and 1 base, there was a span of 10 bases. The CDR3 loop spans 15 amino acids. Per the germline V gene, CDR1 is SGHRS and CDR2 is YFSETQ. The CDR3, as DNA: TGCGCCAGCAGCTTGGACAGGGAAACGAACACTGAAGCTTTCTTT. Protein sequence: CASSLDRETNTEAFF.

The chain carries TRBV2 and TRBJ1-2; no firm D call. Trimming pared 5 bases from V and 2 bases from J, leaving 12 bases between. The V gene's germline CDR1 is SNHLY and CDR2 FYNNEI. This CDR3 spans 14 amino acids. The CDR3 DNA is TGTGCCAGCAGTCACCGGGGTGGAAACTATGGCTACACCTTC. This translates into CASSHRGGNYGYTF.

This clone ranks as medium-sized. V usage is TRBV29-1 and J usage is TRBJ1-2, with D unclear. The CDR3 is made up of 13 amino acids. CDR1 SQVTM and CDR2 ANQGSEA come from the germline V gene. V lost 4 bases and J 2 bases, leaving 11 bases between the germline ends. The CDR3 DNA reads TGCAGCGTTGGGTTCACGGGGAACTATGGCTACACCTTC. As protein: CSVGFTGNYGYTF.

The chain is built from TRBV11-3 and TRBJ2-7; the D gene is possibly TRBD1 (5 bases). CDR1 and CDR2 from the germline V gene are SGHNT and YENEEA. The germline V and J ends were trimmed by 2 bases and 0 bases, with 11 bases remaining between them. There are 15 residues in the CDR3. The CDR3 is CASSLQTGYSYEQYF. CDR3 DNA: TGTGCCAGCAGCTTACAAACAGGTTACTCCTACGAGCAGTACTTC.

This clone was counted only a few times. The CDR3 DNA sequence: TGTGCCAGCAGCTCGGGACAGGGGGTATGGGCAGATACGCAGTATTTT. Protein: CASSSGQGVWADTQYF. The chain has TRBV7-9 and TRBJ2-3; the match to TRBD1 covers 11 bases. In germline, CDR1 is SEHNR, CDR2 FQNEAQ (reference sequence). This CDR3 has 16 residues. J lost 4 bases, V lost 4 bases, and 7 bases had no gene match.

J is TRBJ2-3 and V is TRBV28, with 8 positions matching TRBD1. V shed 6 bases, J shed 2 bases, and the junction held 10 bases outside the gene matches. The CDR3 length is 16 residues. CDR1 MDHEN and CDR2 SYDVKM come from the germline V gene. The CDR3, as DNA: TGTGCCAGCAGCCTACCCACAGGGGGTTACACAGATACGCAGTATTTT. It encodes CASSLPTGGYTDTQYF. Full variable domain (outside the CDR3, taken from reference TRBV28 and TRBJ2-3): DVKVTQSSRYLVKRTGEKVFLECVQDMDHENMFWYRQDPGLGLRLIYFSYDVKMKEKGDIPEGYSVSREKKERFSLILESASTNQTSMYLCASSLPTGGYTDTQYFGPGTRLTVL.

This chain joins TRBV29-1 and TRBJ2-5; possible D gene TRBD2, 5 bases. The CDR3 is made up of 13 amino acids. CDR1 is SQVTM and CDR2 is ANQGSEA in the germline V gene. V was pared by 3 bases and J by 3 bases, with 11 bases between. In DNA, the CDR3 is TGCAGCGTTGACCTAGAGGGAAAAGAGACCCAGTACTTC. This translates into CSVDLEGKETQYF.

The chain has TRBV18 and TRBJ1-6; possible D gene TRBD1, 5 bases. The CDR3 runs to 17 residues. The ends were cut back, 3 bases at V and 8 bases at J, with 20 bases in the middle. The germline CDR1 and CDR2 sequences are KGHSH and LQKENI. CDR3 loop: CASSPLRGQGRDSPLHF. CDR3 DNA sequence: TGTGCCAGCTCACCTCTCCGCGGGCAGGGTCGGGATTCACCCCTCCACTTT.

The gene calls are TRBV13 and TRBJ2-6; 8 bases map to TRBD2. Germline CDR1 PRHDT, CDR2 FYEKMQ (reference sequence). This CDR3 spans 17 amino acids. The V gene end was trimmed by 0 bases and the J gene end by 3 bases; junction bases not matched to a gene: 4. The CDR3 is CASSLGAGVGGANVLTF. The DNA for the CDR3 is TGTGCCAGCAGCTTAGGAGCGGGAGTAGGTGGGGCCAACGTCCTGACTTTC. The full variable domain, in which reference TRBV13 and TRBJ2-6 provide the parts outside the CDR3, is AAGVIQSPRHLIKEKRETATLKCYPIPRHDTVYWYQQGPGQDPQFLISFYEKMQSDKGSIPDRFSAQQFSDYHSELNMSSLELGDSALYFCASSLGAGVGGANVLTFGAGSRLTVL.

The chain is built from TRBV7-8 and TRBJ1-5; no clear D. This CDR3 spans 14 amino acids. The V and J ends lost 2 bases and 2 bases respectively, with 7 bases between them. CDR1 and CDR2 from the germline V gene are SGHVS and FQNEAQ. For the CDR3, the DNA is TGTGCCAGCAGCTTACCCGGGGGCAATCAGCCCCAGCATTTT. This translates into CASSLPGGNQPQHF.

This chain links TRBV5-8 with TRBJ1-1; the D gene is possibly TRBD1 (5 bases). The CDR3 totals 16 residues. V lost 1 base, J lost 0 bases, and 13 bases lay in between. Germline V gene lookup returns CDR1 SGHTS and CDR2 YDEGEE. This chain's CDR3 is CASSLIQGGLNTEAFF. CDR3 DNA: TGTGCCAGCAGCTTGATTCAGGGAGGGTTGAACACTGAAGCTTTCTTT. Variable domain in full (rest from reference TRBV5-8 and TRBJ1-1): EAGVTQSPTHLIKTRGQQATLRCSPISGHTSVYWYQQALGLGLQFLLWYDEGEERNRGNFPPRFSGRQFPNYSSELNVNALELEDSALYLCASSLIQGGLNTEAFFGQGTRLTVV.

This chain joins TRBV21-1 and TRBJ2-1; the table gives TRBD2 as D, unverified against the DNA. TRBV21-1 is classified as a pseudogene. The CDR3 covers 13 residues. The CDR3 DNA reads TGTGCCAGCGGGGGGACTCTCTGGAATGAGCAGTTCTTC. Its translation: CASGGTLWNEQFF.

The chain combines TRBV7-3 with TRBJ2-1; weak D call: TRBD2 (5 bases). V lost 2 bases to trimming and J lost 8 bases, with 13 bases between them. The germline V gene encodes CDR1 SGHTA and CDR2 FQGTGA. This CDR3 region has 14 residues. Written as DNA, the CDR3 is TGTGCCAGCAGCTTAGATCGCGGACTCGATGAGCAGTTCTTC. Amino acids: CASSLDRGLDEQFF. Full variable domain (remainder filled in from reference TRBV7-3 and TRBJ2-1): GAGVSQTPSNKVTEKGKYVELRCDPISGHTALYWYRQSLGQGPEFLIYFQGTGAADDSGLPNDRFFAVRPEGSVSTLKIQRTERGDSAVYLCASSLDRGLDEQFFGPGTRLTVL.

The genes are TRBV27 and TRBJ2-6; 7 nucleotides align to TRBD2. After removal of 6 bases from V and 0 bases from J, the junction contained 5 bases not matched to a gene. Germline V lookup: CDR1 MNHEY, CDR2 SMNVEV (reference sequence). The CDR3 has 16 amino acids. CDR3 in amino acids: CASRRLASSGANVLTF. For the CDR3, the DNA is TGTGCCAGCAGAAGACTAGCATCCTCTGGGGCCAACGTCCTGACTTTC.

This clone was recorded a few times. This rearrangement joins TRBV7-3 to TRBJ2-2; D is perhaps TRBD1 (5 bases). CDR3 length equals 14 residues. V lost 2 bases, J lost 7 bases, and 11 bases lay in between. Looked up from germline, CDR1 is SGHTA and CDR2 is FQGTGA. This chain's CDR3 is CASSLGAWSGELFF. As DNA, the CDR3 is TGTGCCAGCAGCTTAGGGGCCTGGAGCGGGGAGCTGTTTTTT.

This chain links TRBV5-5 with TRBJ2-7; D possibly corresponds to TRBD2 (6 bases). CDR1 and CDR2 from the germline V gene are SGHKS and YYEKEE (reference sequence). The CDR3 contains 16 residues. V dropped 6 bases and J dropped 1 base, with 20 bases sitting between them. The CDR3 here is CASNPILGLTSYEQYF. The CDR3 coding sequence is TGTGCCAGCAACCCGATCCTGGGACTTACGTCCTACGAGCAGTACTTC.

The rearrangement joins TRBV6-1 to TRBJ1-5; D remains unclear. Per the germline V gene, CDR1 is MNHNS and CDR2 is SASEGT. With 7 bases removed from V and 11 bases from J, the gap between germline ends came to 24 bases. The CDR3 length is 15 residues. The CDR3 sequence is CASKEDPGGVGAQHF. CDR3 coding DNA: TGTGCCAGCAAGGAGGACCCCGGCGGGGTAGGAGCCCAGCATTTT.

This clone was observed a single time. The chain uses TRBV5-1 and TRBJ2-3; D is possibly TRBD1 (5 bases). Germline CDR1 and CDR2: SGHRS and YFSETQ. Trimming cost V 3 bases and J 0 bases, with 14 bases left between them. CDR3 length: 16 amino acids. The CDR3: CASSYYRSTSTDTQYF. The DNA of the CDR3 is TGCGCCAGCAGCTACTACAGGTCGACTAGCACAGATACGCAGTATTTT.